This TCR beta chain stems from a study of T-cell reconstitution after alpha-beta-depleted transplantation in children. General observations from the study: By one year post-transplant, T-cell counts and diversity largely arose from T cells that were newly produced. Two months or so post-transplant, alpha-beta T cells reportedly derived from several hundred expanded graft clones. It was surviving recipient T cells and thymic progenitors that gave some patients high TCRbeta diversity at day 60.

In the case of this clonotype: Its antigen remains unknown.

Preparation of the TCRbeta library was carried out with unique molecular identifiers. In TCRdb, the PCR reads were re-called with MiXCR into one record per CDR3 protein. In the table there are 250,000 to 400,000 distinct CDR3 sequences, more than 20% of which are singletons. Germline V gene sequence: CDR1 SGHDT, CDR2 YYEEEE. The CDR3 is made up of 18 amino acids. J was trimmed by 6 bases and V by 0 bases; bases with no gene match: 14. The source material was PBMCs, mostly from graft donor cells, sampled 180 days after TCRalphabeta/CD19-depleted stem cell transplant. This sequence joins TRBV5-6 and TRBJ2-3; 9 bases fit TRBD2. The TCR originated in a male patient aged 10 to 17 who had a stem cell transplant for acute lymphoblastic leukemia, so the T cells may come from the graft donor. The CDR3 sequence: CASSLVGLAGWAWDTQYF. The CDR3 DNA sequence: TGTGCCAGCAGCTTGGTTGGGCTAGCGGGATGGGCCTGGGATACGCAGTATTTT. The entire variable domain, with the rest obtained from reference TRBV5-6 and TRBJ2-3, is as follows: DAGVTQSPTHLIKTRGQQVTLRCSPKSGHDTVSWYQQALGQGPQFIFQYYEEEERQRGNFPDRFSGHQFPNYSSELNVNALLLGDSALYLCASSLVGLAGWAWDTQYFGPGTRLTVL.